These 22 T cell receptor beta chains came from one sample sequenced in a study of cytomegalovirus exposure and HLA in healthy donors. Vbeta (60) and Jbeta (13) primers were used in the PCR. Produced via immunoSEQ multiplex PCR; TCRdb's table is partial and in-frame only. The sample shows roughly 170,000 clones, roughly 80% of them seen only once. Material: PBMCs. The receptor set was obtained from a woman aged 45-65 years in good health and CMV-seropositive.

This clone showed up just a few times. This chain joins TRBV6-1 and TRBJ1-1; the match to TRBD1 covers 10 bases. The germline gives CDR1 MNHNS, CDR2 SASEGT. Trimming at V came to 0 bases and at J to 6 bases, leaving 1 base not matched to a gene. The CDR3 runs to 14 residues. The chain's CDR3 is CASSEAGTGAEAFF. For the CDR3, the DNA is TGTGCCAGCAGTGAAGCCGGGACAGGGGCTGAAGCTTTCTTT.

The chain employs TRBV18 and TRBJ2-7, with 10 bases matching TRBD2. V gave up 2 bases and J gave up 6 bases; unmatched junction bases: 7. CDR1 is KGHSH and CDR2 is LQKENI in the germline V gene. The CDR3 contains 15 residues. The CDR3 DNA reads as TGTGCCAGCTCACCAGAGGCTAGCGGGGGATTCGAGCAGTACTTC. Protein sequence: CASSPEASGGFEQYF.

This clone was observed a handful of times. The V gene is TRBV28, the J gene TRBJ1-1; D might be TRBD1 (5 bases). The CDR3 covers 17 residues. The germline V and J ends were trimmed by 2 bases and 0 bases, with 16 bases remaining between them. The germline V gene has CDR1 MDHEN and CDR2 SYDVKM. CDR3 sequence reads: CASSLGRVGGVNTEAFF. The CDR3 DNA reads TGTGCCAGCAGTTTAGGTCGAGTTGGGGGGGTGAACACTGAAGCTTTCTTT.

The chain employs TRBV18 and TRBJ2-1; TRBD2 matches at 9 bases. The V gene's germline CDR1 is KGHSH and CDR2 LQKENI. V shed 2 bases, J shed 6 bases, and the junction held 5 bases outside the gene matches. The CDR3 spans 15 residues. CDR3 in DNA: TGTGCCAGCTCACCAGCGGGAGGGAGGCGCAATGAGCAGTTCTTC. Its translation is CASSPAGGRRNEQFF.

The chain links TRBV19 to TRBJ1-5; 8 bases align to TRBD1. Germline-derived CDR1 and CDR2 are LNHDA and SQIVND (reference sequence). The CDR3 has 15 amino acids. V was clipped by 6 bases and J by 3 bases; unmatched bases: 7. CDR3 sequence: CASSPGTGNNQPQHF. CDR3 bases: TGTGCCAGTAGCCCCGGGACAGGAAACAATCAGCCCCAGCATTTT.

CDR3 nucleotides: TGCGCCAGCAGCTTGGAGCGGGGGGCGGAAAAACTGTTTTTT. Residues: CASSLERGAEKLFF. The chain has TRBV5-1 and TRBJ1-4; D might be TRBD1 (6 bases). CDR1 SGHRS and CDR2 YFSETQ come from the germline V gene. With 0 bases removed from V and 8 bases from J, the gap between germline ends came to 11 bases. This CDR3 is built from 14 residues.

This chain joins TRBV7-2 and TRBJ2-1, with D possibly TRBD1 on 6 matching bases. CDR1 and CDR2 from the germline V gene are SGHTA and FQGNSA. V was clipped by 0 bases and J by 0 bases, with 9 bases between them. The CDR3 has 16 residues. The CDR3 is CASSLATGSSYNEQFF. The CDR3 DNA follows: TGTGCCAGCAGCTTAGCAACAGGGAGCTCCTACAATGAGCAGTTCTTC.

The CDR3 loop reads CASSVTQGYGELFF. In nucleotides, the CDR3 is TGTGCCAGTAGTGTGACACAGGGTTACGGGGAGCTGTTTTTT. The gene calls are TRBV19 and TRBJ2-2; a possible D gene is TRBD1 (6 bases). Trimming removed 5 bases from V and 7 bases from J, with 14 bases in between. The CDR3 consists of 14 residues. Germline assignment: CDR1 LNHDA and CDR2 SQIVND (reference sequence).

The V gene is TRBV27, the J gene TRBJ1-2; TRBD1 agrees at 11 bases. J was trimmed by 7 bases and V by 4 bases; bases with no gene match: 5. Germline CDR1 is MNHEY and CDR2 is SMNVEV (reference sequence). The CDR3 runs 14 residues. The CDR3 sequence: CASSSGQGVIGYTF. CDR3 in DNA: TGTGCCAGCAGTTCGGGACAGGGGGTTATTGGCTACACCTTC.

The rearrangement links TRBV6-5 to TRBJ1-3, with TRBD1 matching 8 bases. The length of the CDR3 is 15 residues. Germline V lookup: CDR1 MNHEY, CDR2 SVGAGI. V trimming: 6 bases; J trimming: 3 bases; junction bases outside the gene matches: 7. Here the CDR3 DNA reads TGTGCCAGCAGCCGGACAGGGACCATTGGAAACACCATATATTTT. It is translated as CASSRTGTIGNTIYF.

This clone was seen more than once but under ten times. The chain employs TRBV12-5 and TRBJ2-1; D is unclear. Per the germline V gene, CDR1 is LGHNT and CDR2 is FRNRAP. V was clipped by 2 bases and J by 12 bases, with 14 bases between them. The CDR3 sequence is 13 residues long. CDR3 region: CASGLSGSLGQFF. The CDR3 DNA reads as TGTGCTAGTGGTTTGAGTGGGTCCCTAGGGCAGTTCTTC.

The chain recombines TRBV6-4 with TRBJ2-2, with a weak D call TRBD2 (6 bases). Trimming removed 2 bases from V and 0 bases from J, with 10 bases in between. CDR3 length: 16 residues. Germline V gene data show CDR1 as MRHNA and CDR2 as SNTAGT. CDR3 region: CASSDRGGTNTGELFF. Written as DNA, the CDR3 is TGTGCCAGCAGTGACCGAGGCGGGACGAACACCGGGGAGCTGTTTTTT.

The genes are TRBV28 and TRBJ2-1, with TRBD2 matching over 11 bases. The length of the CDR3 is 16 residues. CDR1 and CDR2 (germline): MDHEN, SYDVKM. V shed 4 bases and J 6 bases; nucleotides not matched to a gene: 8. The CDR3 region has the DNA TGTGCCAGCAGTTCCCCACTAGCGGGAGTTGGCAATGAGCAGTTCTTC. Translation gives CASSSPLAGVGNEQFF.

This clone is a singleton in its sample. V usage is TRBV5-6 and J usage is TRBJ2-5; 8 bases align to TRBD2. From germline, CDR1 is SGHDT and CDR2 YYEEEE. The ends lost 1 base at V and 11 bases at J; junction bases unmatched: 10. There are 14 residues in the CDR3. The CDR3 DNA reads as TGTGCCAGCAGCTTGTCCGGGAGGGCCGGGGAGCAGTACTTC. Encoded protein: CASSLSGRAGEQYF.

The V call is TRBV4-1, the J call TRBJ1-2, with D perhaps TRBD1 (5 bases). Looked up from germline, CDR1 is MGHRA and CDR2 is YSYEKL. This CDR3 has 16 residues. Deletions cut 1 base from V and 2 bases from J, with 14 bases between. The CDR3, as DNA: TGCGCCAGCAGCCAAGCAGACGGAGGGACCAACTATGGCTACACCTTC. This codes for CASSQADGGTNYGYTF.

The CDR3 protein is CASSPMTGVNTEAFF. The CDR3 DNA reads as TGTGCCAGTAGTCCCATGACAGGGGTGAACACTGAAGCTTTCTTT. The rearrangement joins TRBV19 to TRBJ1-1; 8 nucleotides agree with TRBD1. CDR3 length: 15 amino acids. Trimming at V came to 5 bases and at J to 0 bases, leaving 5 bases not matched to a gene. Germline values: CDR1 LNHDA, CDR2 SQIVND (reference sequence).

The CDR3 here is CASSLGRADTQYF. The DNA for the CDR3 is TGTGCCAGCAGCTTAGGACGGGCAGATACGCAGTATTTT. The chain is built from TRBV7-2 and TRBJ2-3; D remains unclear. Per the germline V gene, CDR1 is SGHTA and CDR2 is FQGNSA. Trimming took off 1 base at V and 4 bases at J, with 6 bases between the two ends. This CDR3 has 13 residues.

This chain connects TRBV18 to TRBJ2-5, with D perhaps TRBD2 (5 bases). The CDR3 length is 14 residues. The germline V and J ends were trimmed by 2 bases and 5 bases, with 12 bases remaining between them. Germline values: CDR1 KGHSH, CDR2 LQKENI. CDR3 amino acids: CASSPGLGGETQYF. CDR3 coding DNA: TGTGCCAGCTCACCAGGACTGGGTGGGGAGACCCAGTACTTC.

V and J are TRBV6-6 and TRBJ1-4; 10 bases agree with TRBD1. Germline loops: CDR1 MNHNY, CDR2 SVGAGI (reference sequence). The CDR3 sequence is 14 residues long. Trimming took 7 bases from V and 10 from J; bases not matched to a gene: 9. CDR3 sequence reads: CASTFDRDRGKLFF. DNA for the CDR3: TGTGCCAGCACCTTCGACAGGGACAGGGGAAAACTGTTTTTT.

CDR3 in amino acids: CASSPAGGYTEAFF. The CDR3, as DNA: TGTGCCAGCAGCCCAGCAGGGGGGTACACTGAAGCTTTCTTT. This chain joins TRBV14 and TRBJ1-1; 7 bases align to TRBD1. The CDR3 spans 14 residues. Germline CDR1 and CDR2: SGHDN and FVKESK. V shed 4 bases, J shed 3 bases, and the junction held 5 bases outside the gene matches. Full variable domain (missing parts from reference TRBV14 and TRBJ1-1): EAGVTQFPSHSVIEKGQTVTLRCDPISGHDNLYWYRRVMGKEIKFLLHFVKESKQDESGMPNNRFLAERTGGTYSTLKVQPAELEDSGVYFCASSPAGGYTEAFFGQGTRLTVV.

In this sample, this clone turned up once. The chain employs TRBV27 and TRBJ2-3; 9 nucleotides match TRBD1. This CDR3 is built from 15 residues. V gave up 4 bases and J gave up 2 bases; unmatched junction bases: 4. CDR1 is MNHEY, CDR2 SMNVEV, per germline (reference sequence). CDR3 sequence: CASSSGQGHTDTQYF. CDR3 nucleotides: TGTGCCAGCAGTTCGGGACAGGGCCACACAGATACGCAGTATTTT.

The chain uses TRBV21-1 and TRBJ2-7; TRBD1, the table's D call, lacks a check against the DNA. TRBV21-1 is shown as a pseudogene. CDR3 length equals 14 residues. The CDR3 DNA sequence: TGTGCCAGCAACAATTGGGCAGGTTCCTACGAGCAGTACTTC. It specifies CASNNWAGSYEQYF.